This T cell receptor (beta chain) was recorded in a study of OX40 agonist ivuxolimab in advanced cancers. Concerning the study at large: Ivuxolimab was an agonistic, fully human IgG2 monoclonal antibody directed against OX40 (CD134), a costimulatory receptor. Intravenous ivuxolimab was administered to patients every 2 weeks at six dose levels: 0.01, 0.1, 0.3, 1.5, 3 and 10 mg/kg. Of the approximately 53 patients in dose escalation, some 20 had hepatocellular carcinoma, approximately 15 had melanoma, 9 had renal cell carcinoma and 9 had head and neck cancer. A male proportion of under 85% and a mean age of approximately 62 years, ranging from 23 to 79, were recorded for the dose-escalation cohort. Prior anti-PD-1, anti-PD-L1 or anti-CTLA-4 therapy was permitted, and checkpoint inhibitors had been received by roughly 40% of dose-escalation patients. Partial responses occurred in three dose-escalation patients, of whom one had hepatocellular carcinoma and two had cutaneous melanoma. The purpose of peripheral TCRbeta sequencing was to test whether ivuxolimab changed TCR sequence diversity and led to clonal T-cell expansion. The monotherapy dose-escalation portion (N of about 47 patients) of the phase I ivuxolimab trial is reported in the paper.

CDR1 and CDR2, looked up from the germline V gene, are SGHTA and FQGTGA. V drops 4 bases and J drops 3 bases, leaving 9 bases in between. Measured from the cysteine to the phenylalanine, the CDR3 is 13 residues long. Kept here is only the CDR3 DNA, which spans 39 bases and is read in frame from base 1. Patients with a history of autoimmune disease or receiving systemic immunosuppression were excluded from the trial. Peripheral blood for TCR sequencing was collected from all dose cohorts at baseline, on cycle 4 day 1, and on cycle 7 day 1. Samples came from an open-label, multicenter, first-in-human phase I dose-escalation trial of ivuxolimab. Adults with locally advanced or metastatic head and neck squamous cell, hepatocellular, melanoma or renal cell carcinoma were enrolled in the trial. Before TCR sequencing, CD4+ T cells and CD8+ T cells were sorted from peripheral blood as separate populations.

Genomic DNA was isolated from the sorted cells so that the TCRbeta CDR3 region could be sequenced. The immunoSEQ Assay was used to sequence the TCRbeta CDR3 regions. The source is immuneACCESS, and TCRdb retained only in-frame sequences with V and J called. Part of the clones is not carried over; for the studies checked, unresolved V genes explain less than half of this, and the remainder is unexplained. The sample yields roughly 92,000 clones; 75% to 95% were counted once. In total, the top ten clones hold roughly 8.9% of the sample. Summary of the overall study and its limitations: Low levels of normalized T-cell clonal expansion were also seen in some nonresponding patients. Partial responders in the 0.1-3.0 mg/kg groups had among the lowest normalized peripheral clonal expansion, especially among CD8+ T cells. Clonal expansion of both CD4+ and CD8+ blood T cells was observed from baseline to week 6 at doses 0.1 to 3.0 mg/kg. The antigen specificity of the peripheral T cells that underwent clonal expansion was not determined. After ivuxolimab, CD8+ T cells had more expanded clones than CD4+ T cells on average.

Regarding this clone: It lacks a known antigen. Nothing much larger sits one base from this clone, and base qualities are not available.

The sequence was obtained from an adult with an advanced solid tumor such as melanoma, head and neck, liver or kidney cancer. The sequences come from CD4+ or CD8+ T cells sorted from blood, collected in a trial of the OX40 agonist ivuxolimab. The rearrangement combines TRBV7-3 with TRBJ1-1; the best D guess is TRBD1, with 5 bases matching. The nucleotide sequence is TGTGCCAGCAGCTCCAACAGGTACACTGAAGCTTTCTTT. This yields the protein CASSSNRYTEAFF.